The 19 T cell receptor beta chains listed next were all sequenced from one sample in a study of identical twins. TCRdb re-analysed the 5' RACE reads in MiXCR, keeping a single row per CDR3 protein. Of about 890,000 distinct CDR3 sequences in the sample, 9% to 15% were seen once. These data were also reused for a study on yellow fever vaccine responses in identical twins.

The sequenced sample was PBMCs. Receptor source: a woman under 30 in good health.

In its sample, this clonotype was seen a few times. CDR3 amino acids: CSARGTGVGNEQFF. In nucleotides, the CDR3 is TGCAGTGCGCGCGGGACAGGGGTAGGAAATGAGCAGTTCTTC. The V and J genes are TRBV20-1 and TRBJ2-1; 10 positions match TRBD1. CDR1 is DFQATT and CDR2 is SNEGSKA in the germline V gene (reference sequence). V shed 6 bases and J 7 bases; nucleotides not matched to a gene: 9. The CDR3 is 14 amino acids.

This clonotype showed up just a few times. The rearrangement links TRBV10-3 to TRBJ1-2; 7 positions agree with TRBD1. Germline V gives CDR1 ENHRY, CDR2 SYGVKD. The V segment lost 6 bases and the J segment 6 bases; nucleotides outside the gene matches: 7. The CDR3 is 13 residues long. The CDR3 loop is CAISWDSKDGYTF. In DNA form, the CDR3 reads TGTGCCATCAGCTGGGACAGTAAGGATGGCTACACCTTC.

This clonotype was observed at least ten times. This sequence joins TRBV20-1 and TRBJ2-7; 9 positions match TRBD2. Germline V CDR1 and CDR2: DFQATT, SNEGSKA (reference sequence). Germline trimming cut 3 bases from V and 9 bases from J; bases unmatched to any gene: 6. The CDR3 runs 12 residues. CDR3 bases: TGCAGTGCTAGTGGCGGGGGGGCCGTGCAGTACGTC. Protein: CSASGGGAVQYV.

In this sample, this clonotype turned up a few times. J is TRBJ2-1 and V is TRBV28; 7 bases line up with TRBD2. With V trimmed by 4 bases and J by 5 bases, 5 bases remained unmatched. The CDR3 has 14 amino acids. Germline V gene data show CDR1 as MDHEN and CDR2 as SYDVKM. The DNA of the CDR3 is TGTGCCAGCAGTTACGGGGGGAGCCACAATGAGCAGTTCTTC. Translating it yields CASSYGGSHNEQFF.

This chain joins TRBV5-6 and TRBJ2-5, with 10 bases fitting TRBD1. Germline trimming cut 4 bases from V and 8 bases from J; bases unmatched to any gene: 11. This CDR3 has 15 amino acids. CDR1 and CDR2 from the germline V gene are SGHDT and YYEEEE. CDR3 protein: CASSPGTGDIGTQYF. As DNA, the CDR3 is TGTGCCAGCAGCCCCGGGACAGGGGACATAGGAACCCAGTACTTC.

This clonotype has a count of ten or more. V usage is TRBV11-2 and J usage is TRBJ2-7; D not certain. This CDR3 region has 16 residues. Deletions cut 0 bases from V and 5 bases from J, with 17 bases between. CDR1 and CDR2 (germline): SGHAT, FQNNGV. CDR3 sequence: CASSLDRARMVDEQYV. CDR3 nucleotide sequence: TGTGCCAGCAGCTTAGATCGGGCACGCATGGTCGACGAGCAGTACGTC.

The rearrangement uses TRBV15 and TRBJ2-2; 12 bases map to TRBD2. This CDR3 contains 18 residues. Losses at the gene ends were 0 bases for V and 0 bases for J; bases not matched to a gene: 2. From germline, CDR1 is LNHNV and CDR2 YYDKDF (reference sequence). The chain's CDR3 is CATSREGLAGPNTGELFF. The CDR3 bases are TGTGCCACCAGCAGAGAAGGACTAGCGGGACCGAACACCGGGGAGCTGTTTTTT.

The chain is built from TRBV7-9 and TRBJ2-1; D is perhaps TRBD1 or TRBD2 (6 bases each). Trimming took 5 bases from V and 0 from J, leaving 14 bases between them. CDR1 and CDR2 (germline): SEHNR, FQNEAQ (reference sequence). The CDR3 runs to 16 residues. CDR3 amino acids: CASSAEGGRSYNEQFF. In DNA, the CDR3 is TGTGCCAGCAGCGCCGAGGGGGGCCGCTCCTACAATGAGCAGTTCTTC.

This clonotype was recorded a few times. The J gene is TRBJ2-7, the V gene TRBV3-1; TRBD2 might be the D (6 bases). Trimming pared 3 bases from V and 7 bases from J, leaving 7 bases between. CDR3 length equals 11 residues. Germline V gene lookup returns CDR1 LGHDT and CDR2 YNNKEL (reference sequence). CDR3 sequence: CASSHGLEQYF. CDR3 DNA: TGTGCCAGCAGCCACGGACTAGAGCAGTACTTC.

This clonotype was seen a handful of times. One junction end disagrees with the germline gene, perhaps due to a read error. The V gene is TRBV24-1, the J gene TRBJ1-2; D unresolved. The germline V gene encodes CDR1 KGHDR and CDR2 SFDVKD. The CDR3 is 17 residues long. CDR3 sequence: CATSDPSPPGSNYGYTF. CDR3 bases: TGTGCCACCAGTGACCCGTCTCCCCCGGGATCTAATTATGGCTACACCTTC.

This clonotype was observed a handful of times. This sequence joins TRBV5-1 and TRBJ2-5; D assignment may be TRBD1 or TRBD2 (5 bases each). The CDR3 covers 13 residues. Trimming pared 4 bases from V and 5 bases from J, leaving 12 bases between. The V gene's germline CDR1 is SGHRS and CDR2 YFSETQ. Here the CDR3 DNA reads TGCGCCAGCAGCACCATGGGGGTGGAGACCCAGTACTTC. Translating it yields CASSTMGVETQYF.

This chain connects TRBV18 to TRBJ2-3; the D is unclear. Deletions cut 2 bases from V and 4 bases from J, with 4 bases between. Germline CDR1 KGHSH, CDR2 LQKENI. The CDR3 contains 12 residues. The CDR3 reads CASSPISDTQYF. CDR3 DNA sequence: TGTGCCAGCTCACCAATTTCAGATACGCAGTATTTT.

The chain has TRBV10-2 and TRBJ1-1; no clear D gene. V was cut by 2 bases and J by 1 base, with 5 bases left in between. The CDR3 is 13 residues long. Germline assignment: CDR1 WSHSY and CDR2 SAAADI. CDR3 in DNA: TGCGCCAGCAGTGAGAACAGGAACACTGAAGCTTTCTTT. This encodes CASSENRNTEAFF.

This clonotype has ten or more counts. The chain links TRBV5-6 to TRBJ2-4, with D perhaps TRBD2 (5 bases). V lost 0 bases and J 1 base, leaving 11 bases between the germline ends. This CDR3 is built from 16 residues. Per germline, CDR1 SGHDT and CDR2 YYEEEE. CDR3 protein: CASSLVEGSAKNIQYF. In DNA form, the CDR3 reads TGTGCCAGCAGCTTGGTTGAGGGTAGCGCCAAAAACATTCAGTACTTC.

This chain connects TRBV4-1 to TRBJ2-7; TRBD1 agrees at 7 bases. Germline CDR1 MGHRA, CDR2 YSYEKL. The CDR3 covers 16 residues. The J segment lost 3 bases and the V segment lost 4 bases, leaving 12 bases of the junction unmatched. CDR3 residues: CASSPSRTGTLYEQYV. CDR3 DNA sequence: TGCGCCAGCAGCCCGTCCCGGACAGGTACCCTCTACGAGCAGTACGTC.

This clonotype occurred a few times. This chain connects TRBV29-1 to TRBJ1-3; D ambiguous. Germline-derived CDR1 and CDR2 are SQVTM and ANQGSEA. The CDR3 covers 16 residues. Trimming shortened V by 3 bases and J by 0 bases, and 15 bases separated the two germline ends. CDR3 in amino acids: CSVEAALAGSGNTIYF. The CDR3 nucleotides read TGCAGCGTTGAGGCCGCCCTCGCAGGCTCTGGAAACACCATATATTTT.

The rearrangement links TRBV6-6 to TRBJ2-2, with D possibly being TRBD1 or TRBD2 (5 bases each). This CDR3 is built from 13 residues. CDR1 is MNHNY and CDR2 is SVGAGI in the germline V gene (reference sequence). Trimming shortened V by 6 bases and J by 6 bases, and 11 bases separated the two germline ends. The CDR3 sequence is CASSRGAPGELFF. CDR3 nucleotide sequence: TGTGCCAGCAGCCGGGGCGCCCCCGGGGAGCTGTTTTTT.

This clonotype was seen only a few times. The chain employs TRBV4-1 and TRBJ2-5; 8 bases match TRBD1. The CDR3 has 17 residues. Germline CDR1 reads MGHRA; CDR2 reads YSYEKL. V was pared by 1 base and J by 4 bases, with 11 bases of the junction left unmatched. DNA of the CDR3: TGCGCCAGCAGCCAAGTCCCGATAGACAGGGGAAGAGAGACCCAGTACTTC. It translates to CASSQVPIDRGRETQYF.

The chain links TRBV7-9 to TRBJ1-4, with D perhaps matching TRBD1 (6 bases). V shed 1 base and J shed 5 bases, with 11 bases lying between them. This CDR3 is built from 15 residues. CDR1 is SEHNR and CDR2 is FQNEAQ in the germline V gene (reference sequence). CDR3 residues: CASSLDPTGNEKLFF. CDR3 sequence (DNA): TGTGCCAGCAGCTTAGATCCAACAGGGAATGAAAAACTGTTTTTT.